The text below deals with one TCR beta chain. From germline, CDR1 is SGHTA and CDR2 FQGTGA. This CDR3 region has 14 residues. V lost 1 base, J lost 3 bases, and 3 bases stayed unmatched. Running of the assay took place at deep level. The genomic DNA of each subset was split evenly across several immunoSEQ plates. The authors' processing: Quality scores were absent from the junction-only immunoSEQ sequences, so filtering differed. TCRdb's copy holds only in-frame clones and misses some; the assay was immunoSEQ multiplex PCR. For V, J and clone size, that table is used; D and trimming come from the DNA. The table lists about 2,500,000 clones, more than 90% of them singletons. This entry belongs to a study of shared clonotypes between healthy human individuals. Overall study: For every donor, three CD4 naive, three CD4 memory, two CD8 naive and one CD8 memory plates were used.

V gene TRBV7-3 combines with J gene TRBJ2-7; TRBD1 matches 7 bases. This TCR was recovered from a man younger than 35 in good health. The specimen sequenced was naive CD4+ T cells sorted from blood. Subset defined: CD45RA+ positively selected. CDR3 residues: CASSLNRDSYEQYF. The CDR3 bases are TGTGCCAGCAGCTTAAACAGGGACAGCTACGAGCAGTACTTC.